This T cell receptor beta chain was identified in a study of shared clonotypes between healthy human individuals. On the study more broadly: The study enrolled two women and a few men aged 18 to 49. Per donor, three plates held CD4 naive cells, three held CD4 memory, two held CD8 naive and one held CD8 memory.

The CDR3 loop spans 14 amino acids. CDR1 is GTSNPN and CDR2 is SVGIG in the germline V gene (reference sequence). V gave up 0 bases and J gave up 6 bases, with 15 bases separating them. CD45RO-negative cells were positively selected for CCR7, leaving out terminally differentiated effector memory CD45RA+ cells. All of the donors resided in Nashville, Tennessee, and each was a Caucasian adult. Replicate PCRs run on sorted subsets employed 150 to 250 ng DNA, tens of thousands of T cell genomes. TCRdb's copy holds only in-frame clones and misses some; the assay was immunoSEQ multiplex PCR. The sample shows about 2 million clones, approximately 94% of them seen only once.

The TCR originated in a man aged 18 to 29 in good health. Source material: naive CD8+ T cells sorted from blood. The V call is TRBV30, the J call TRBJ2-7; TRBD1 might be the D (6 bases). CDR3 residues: CAWSVRDKVIEQYF. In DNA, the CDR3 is TGTGCCTGGAGTGTACGGGACAAAGTAATCGAGCAGTACTTC.